The 5 T cell receptor beta chains reported below all come from one sample, sequenced in a study of tumor-infiltrating lymphocytes in primary liver carcinoma. A constant-region primer served to make TCR beta cDNA from around 540 ng total RNA. Nested multiplex PCR, run for three rounds with slightly modified ARM-PCR, yielded TCR beta libraries. Investigators reported that the first two PCR rounds, at around 10 cycles each, used TRBV1-TRBV30 forward primers with a C-beta reverse primer. One entry per CDR3 protein results from TCRdb running MiXCR on the multiplex PCR reads. Among about 48,000 distinct CDR3 sequences, over 70% were seen once, and the ten largest hold roughly 24%. For each extraction, RNA and DNA were obtained together from approximately 20-30 mg of unsorted bulk tissue. Sequencing was done on a sample of liver tumor tissue from sampling region 3. Subset given: tumor region T3, left-lateral pole. Receptors were obtained from a man aged 35 to 55 with primary liver carcinoma and hepatitis B virus infection.

This clonotype came up a few times. V gene TRBV11-3 combines with J gene TRBJ2-7; D remains ambiguous. The CDR3 loop spans 14 amino acids. V lost 6 bases and J lost 0, with 12 bases in between. Germline V gene lookup returns CDR1 SGHNT and CDR2 YENEEA. The CDR3: CASSPAWSSYEQYF. The CDR3 DNA reads as TGTGCCAGCAGTCCAGCATGGAGCTCCTACGAGCAGTACTTC.

This clonotype has just a few counts. Compared with germline, one end of the junction differs, possibly owing to a read error. The chain couples TRBV12-3 or TRBV12-4 to TRBJ1-6; 7 bases map to TRBD1. This CDR3 contains 15 residues. The chain's CDR3 is CAGRLDRAYNSPLHF. Written as DNA, the CDR3 is TGTGCCGGCAGACTCGACAGGGCCTATAATTCACCACTCCACTTT.

Comment on this clonotype: The CDR3 does not end in the conserved phenylalanine or tryptophan, so this is likely a read error. It is unclear where the CDR3 begins or ends on the DNA, so no DNA is shown, and the CDR3 is as TCRdb lists it. V is TRBV4-1 and J is TRBJ2-7; the table's D call TRBD1 went unverified against the DNA. The germline V gene has CDR1 MGHRA and CDR2 YSYEKL. The CDR3 is 12 amino acids in total, end residues counted. CDR3 loop: CASRGTSYEQYI.

This clonotype was seen many times. V is TRBV6-5 and J is TRBJ1-1; D remains unclear. Germline lookup yields CDR1 MNHEY and CDR2 SVGAGI. V lost 4 bases and J lost 5, with 17 bases in between. The CDR3 sequence is 15 residues long. CDR3 protein: CASSSPARERTEAFF. CDR3 DNA: TGTGCCAGCAGTTCTCCGGCAAGGGAAAGGACTGAAGCTTTCTTT.

This clonotype was counted once. As the CDR3 is not closed by the conserved phenylalanine or tryptophan, this likely results from a read error. The genes are TRBV6-1 and TRBJ2-7; TRBD1 matches 10 bases. Germline CDR1 MNHNS, CDR2 SASEGT. The CDR3 is made up of 16 amino acids. DNA of the CDR3: TGTGCCAGCAGTGAGTTGGGACAGGGGAGATCCTACGAACAGTACTTA. Its protein product is CASSELGQGRSYEQYL.